Listed here are 5 T cell receptor beta chains from one sample, sequenced in a study of T cell responses to AZD1222 COVID-19 vaccine. Produced via immunoSEQ multiplex PCR; TCRdb's table is partial and in-frame only. The table shows 90,000 to 110,000 clones, with 82% occurring only once. Sequencing was performed on peripheral blood, taken on day 0 of AZD1222 vaccination. The receptors here all came from an adult in good health.

CDR3 sequence (DNA): TGTGCCAGCAGCTTAGTACCCCAGAGACCTGGGGCCAACGTCCTGACTTTC. Translating gives CASSLVPQRPGANVLTF. The chain has TRBV7-2 and TRBJ2-6; no definite D call. CDR3 size: 17 residues. Trimming cost V 1 base and J 2 bases, with 12 bases left between them. Germline-derived CDR1 and CDR2 are SGHTA and FQGNSA. The entire variable domain, with the rest obtained from reference TRBV7-2 and TRBJ2-6, is as follows: GAGVSQSPSNKVTEKGKDVELRCDPISGHTALYWYRQSLGQGLEFLIYFQGNSAPDKSGLPSDRFSAERTGGSVSTLTIQRTQQEDSAVYLCASSLVPQRPGANVLTFGAGSRLTVL.

A single count supports this clone. The chain uses TRBV12-3 or TRBV12-4 and TRBJ2-3; D call uncertain. CDR3 length: 13 amino acids. The V end was cut by 3 bases, the J end by 5 bases, with 9 bases between. CDR3 nucleotide sequence: TGTGCCAGCAGTTTTTCGCGTGTAGATACGCAGTATTTT. Its translation is CASSFSRVDTQYF.

This clone was detected only once. This same CDR3 is encoded by further DNA sequences in the sample. The chain links TRBV5-1 to TRBJ2-1; 10 bases match TRBD2. The CDR3 loop spans 15 amino acids. V trimming: 0 bases; J trimming: 3 bases; junction bases outside the gene matches: 0. Germline loops: CDR1 SGHRS, CDR2 YFSETQ. The CDR3 coding sequence is TGCGCCAGCAGCTTGGGACTAGCGGGCTACAATGAGCAGTTCTTC. Translating gives CASSLGLAGYNEQFF.

The V and J genes are TRBV12-3 or TRBV12-4 and TRBJ2-2; D gene uncertain. This CDR3 contains 12 residues. Trimming took 5 bases from V and 1 from J, leaving 2 bases between them. CDR3 sequence: CASSKNTGELFF. CDR3 DNA: TGTGCCAGCAGTAAGAACACCGGGGAGCTGTTTTTT.

This clone was detected a few times. The gene calls are TRBV7-2 and TRBJ2-7, with TRBD2 identical over 7 bases. The germline CDR1 and CDR2 sequences are SGHTA and FQGNSA. The CDR3 extends over 14 amino acids. Trimming at V came to 5 bases and at J to 11 bases, leaving 15 bases not matched to a gene. This CDR3 is CASSRVGERGAKYF. Written as DNA, the CDR3 is TGTGCCAGCAGCAGGGTCGGTGAGCGGGGAGCGAAGTACTTC.